What follows are 8 T cell receptor beta chains derived from one specimen sequenced in a study of T cells in women clearing cervical HPV infection. TCRdb keeps only in-frame clones here, not all; method: immunoSEQ multiplex PCR. Recorded for this sample: tens of thousands of clones. Sample: blood buffy coat. Receptors originate from a woman between 18 and 70 years old with a cervical HPV16 infection that either progressed to CIN3+ or cleared (not recorded which).

Here the CDR3 reads CASSLTGLTYEQYF. The sequenced CDR3 bases are TGTGCCAGCAGCTTAACGGGACTTACCTACGAG. The gene calls are TRBV7-3 and TRBJ2-7; possibly TRBD2 for D (6 bases). The sequence runs out 3 residues before the end of the CDR3; the remainder is reconstructed from the germline J gene. The CDR3 has 14 residues. V was clipped by 0 bases and J by 2 bases, with 8 bases between them. The germline V gene has CDR1 SGHTA and CDR2 FQGTGA.

Incomplete CDR3 DNA: TGTGCCAGCAGTTCGAGCGGGGTGAGCTCCTACAATGAG. This sequence encodes CASSSSGVSSYNE. The CDR3 in full is CASSSSGVSSYNEQFF. This rearrangement joins TRBV6-2 or TRBV6-3 to TRBJ2-1; 7 bases fit TRBD2. With the read ending 3 residues before the CDR3 end, the germline J gene is used to fill in that end. CDR3 length: 16 amino acids. Trimming cost V 4 bases and J 0 bases; bases outside gene matches: 6. Germline V gene data show CDR1 as MNHEY and CDR2 as SVGEGT.

With regard to this clone: The CDR3 is cut off 3 residues early in the read; its end comes from the germline J gene. V is TRBV6-1 and J is TRBJ2-5, with 7 bases aligning to TRBD1. The CDR3 length is 14 residues. In germline, CDR1 is MNHNS, CDR2 SASEGT. The CDR3 protein is CASSDRDSTDTQYF. The sequenced CDR3 bases are TGTGCCAGCAGTGACCGGGACAGCACAGATACC.

Frequency places this clone as medium-sized. The part of the CDR3 DNA that was read is TGTGCCAGCTCGCCGACAGGGGGCGAGGAGACC. Amino acids: CASSPTGGEET. The entire CDR3 sequence reads CASSPTGGEETQYF. The chain is built from TRBV18 and TRBJ2-5; 10 nucleotides agree with TRBD1. The read is 3 residues too short to cover the CDR3 end, so that end is filled in from the germline J gene. The CDR3 spans 14 residues. The V segment lost 6 bases and the J segment 5 bases; nucleotides outside the gene matches: 6. Germline V gives CDR1 KGHSH, CDR2 LQKENI. The full variable domain, with the rest looked up from reference TRBV18 and TRBJ2-5, is NAGVMQNPRHLVRRRGQEARLRCSPMKGHSHVYWYRQLPEEGLKFMVYLQKENIIDESGMPKERFSAEFPKEGPSILRIQQVVRGDSAAYFCASSPTGGEETQYFGPGTRLLVL.

For this clone: The read halts 3 residues ahead of the CDR3 end, with the missing end drawn from the germline J gene. This chain connects TRBV7-9 to TRBJ1-2; perhaps TRBD1 as D (6 bases). The CDR3 runs to 14 residues. CDR1 is SEHNR, CDR2 FQNEAQ, per germline (reference sequence). The CDR3 DNA, read in part, is TGTGCCAGCAGCTCGGACAGCCCCTACAATGAC. Translation: CASSSDSPYND. The complete CDR3 sequence is CASSSDSPYNDYTF.

As regards this clone: Coverage ceases 3 residues before the CDR3 finishes, and the germline J gene fills in the end. This rearrangement joins TRBV18 to TRBJ2-4, with D possibly TRBD1 on 5 matching bases. Per the germline V gene, CDR1 is KGHSH and CDR2 is LQKENI. There are 12 residues in the CDR3. The part of the CDR3 DNA that was read is TGTGCCAGCTCTGCGACAGAGCATGGT. Translated: CASSATEHG. The whole CDR3 sequence reads CASSATEHGQYF.

Notes on this clone: The read terminates 3 residues ahead of where the CDR3 ends, so the germline J gene completes it. The chain employs TRBV20-1 and TRBJ2-1; 10 nucleotides align to TRBD2. After removal of 6 bases from V and 3 bases from J, the junction contained 8 bases not matched to a gene. Germline CDR1 DFQATT, CDR2 SNEGSKA (reference sequence). CDR3 size: 15 residues. This chain's CDR3 is CSAPLAGDLYNEQFF. Partial CDR3 DNA: TGCAGTGCACCTCTAGCGGGAGACCTCTACAATGAG.

A note on this clone: The CDR3 end is not reached by the read, which stops 3 residues before it; the germline J gene fills it in. The chain joins TRBV28 to TRBJ2-7, with D unclear. The CDR3 spans 13 residues. CDR1 is MDHEN and CDR2 is SYDVKM in the germline V gene. The ends were cut back, 4 bases at V and 1 base at J, with 8 bases in the middle. The CDR3 here is CASSSGISYEQYF. The part of the CDR3 DNA that was read is TGTGCCAGCAGTTCGGGTATTTCCTACGAG.